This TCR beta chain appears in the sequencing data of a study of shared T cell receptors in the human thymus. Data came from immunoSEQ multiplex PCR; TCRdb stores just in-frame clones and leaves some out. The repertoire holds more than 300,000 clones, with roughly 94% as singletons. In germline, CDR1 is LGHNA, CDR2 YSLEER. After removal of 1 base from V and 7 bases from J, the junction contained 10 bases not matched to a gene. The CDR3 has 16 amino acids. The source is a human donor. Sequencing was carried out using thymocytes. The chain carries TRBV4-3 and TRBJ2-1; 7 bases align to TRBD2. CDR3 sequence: CASSQVGTSVENEQFF. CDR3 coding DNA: TGCGCCAGCAGCCAAGTTGGAACTAGCGTTGAGAATGAGCAGTTCTTC.